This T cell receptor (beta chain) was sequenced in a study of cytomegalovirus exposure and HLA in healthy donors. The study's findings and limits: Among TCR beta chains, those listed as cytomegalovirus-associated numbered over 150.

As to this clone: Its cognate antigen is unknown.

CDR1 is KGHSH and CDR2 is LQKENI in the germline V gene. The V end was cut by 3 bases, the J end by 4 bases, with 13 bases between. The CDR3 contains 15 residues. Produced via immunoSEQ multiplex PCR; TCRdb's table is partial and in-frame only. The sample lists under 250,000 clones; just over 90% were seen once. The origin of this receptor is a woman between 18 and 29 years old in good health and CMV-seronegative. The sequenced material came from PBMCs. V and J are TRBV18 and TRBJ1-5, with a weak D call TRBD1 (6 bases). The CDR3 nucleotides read TGTGCCAGCTCACCGGGGGCCAGACGGAATCAGCCCCAGCATTTT. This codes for CASSPGARRNQPQHF.